This paragraph reports one T cell receptor beta chain. Its antigen is unknown. The cohort consisted of fewer than 700 healthy bone marrow donors. Cohort members were all nominally healthy when sampled, although unrecorded immune exposures were likely present. The donor tested CMV seronegative, placing the donor among the 352 seronegative members of the cohort. A peripheral blood sample was collected from each donor, and TCR beta sequencing was performed on peripheral blood mononuclear cells. Genomic DNA was extracted from the blood cell samples with the Qiagen DNeasy Blood Extraction Kit. This entry belongs to a study of cytomegalovirus exposure and HLA in healthy donors (dated by TCRdb to about 2017). Describing the broader study: An earlier analysis of 587 of the donors reported more than 250 Gb of sequence data and 117 million unique TCR beta sequences from roughly 200 million T cells. An early release covering roughly 600 HLA-typed donors comprised around 300 gigabases of sequencing data and 85 million or so unique TCR sequences. Of the 350 to 450 genotyped donors, approximately 82% fell in the genetic ancestry cluster associated with self-reported Caucasian donors. The aim of the study was to test whether cataloging public T cell receptors could identify signatures of past pathogen exposure. The study used immunosequencing to profile the T cell repertoires of 600 to 850 subjects and linked those repertoires to cytomegalovirus serostatus. A separate validation cohort of over a hundred different subjects was used in addition to the 666-subject first cohort. The study combined high-throughput TCR immunosequencing, statistical association of individual TCRs with disease status, and machine learning to predict cytomegalovirus infection status. To study patterns of TCR occurrence, a later analysis re-analyzed previously published TCR beta repertoires from several hundred donors and added high-resolution HLA genotyping. In the later analysis, no new phenotypic data were used to find candidate immune exposures; instead, reliance was placed on TCR beta sequences and their occurrence across donors. An earlier analysis of 587 of the donors used high-throughput TCR beta sequencing to judge whether each TCR beta V gene segment behaved as functional or pseudogenic. Donor age, sex, ethnicity and CMV serostatus were compiled alongside the repertoire data. In a later genetic analysis, genome-wide SNP genotypes for about 65% of the roughly 670 donors were used, and that subset was treated as a discovery cohort. Every repertoire in the discovery cohort had been generated on one and the same sequencing platform. HLA typing covered class I and class II loci at four-digit resolution. The number of typed donors differed by locus: about 620-640 for A, B, C, DRB1 and DQB1; 500 to 550 for DQA1; some 610 for DPA1; and 400 to 480 for DPB1. A few DR-DQ haplotypes were handled as single units for association and clustering because linkage in the cohort was strong. Among about 370 genotyped donors of the cohort, an average of around 250,000 unique TCR beta nucleotide sequences was sequenced per donor, of which about 19% were non-productive. Overall results and qualifications from the work: In a later analysis, most CMV-associated TCR beta chains were found to appear HLA-restricted, with HLA associations seemingly driven largely by CMV exposure. The classifier was reported to diagnose cytomegalovirus status with high specificity and sensitivity in both the original and validation cohorts. The study listed approximately 160 TCR beta chains as associated with cytomegalovirus. A few of the identified cytomegalovirus-associated TCR beta chains were confirmed in vitro to be specific for cytomegalovirus antigens. In a later genetic analysis, a missense DCLRE1C variant was associated with V-gene and J-gene trimming of TCR beta chains, and the association was replicated in an independent cohort. Because HLA typing was missing for some donors at each locus, association tests included only the typed subset. A cluster of highly shared sequence variants was judged likely to represent a technical artifact of the sequencing pipeline. Only TCR beta chains were sequenced in this cohort, and the absence of alpha or paired-chain data limited detectable features. Roughly uniform sequencing depth across donors was assumed in presence/absence analyses, although this assumption may not hold. A later analysis found that HLA-associated TCR beta chains were more clonally expanded and had lower generation probabilities than equally common non-associated chains. Assigning TCR associations to individual alleles was difficult when HLA alleles, especially DR and DQ, strongly co-occurred. It was suggested by the authors that the approach could potentially be generalized to other disease states and immunological phenotypes. Because the 87-base-pair reads could not distinguish some IMGT-functional V segments, including TRBV6-2 and TRBV6-3, those segments were excluded. In a later analysis, the rate of TCR association differed among HLA loci, with DRB1 alleles having the most associated TCRs and HLA-C alleles having the fewest. Specific HLA alleles were associated with 15,000 to 20,000 TCR beta sequences at a false discovery rate of 0.05 in a later analysis. A later analysis reported that several top co-occurrence clusters appeared linked to parvovirus B19, influenza, CMV and Epstein-Barr virus. A later genetic analysis reported fewer N-insertions in productive TCRs among donors in an Asian-associated ancestry cluster than the roughly 700-donor mean. The earlier analysis of approximately 560 of the donors excluded some 15 rarely observed V segments, including chromosome 9 orphons, because counts were too low. An earlier analysis of some 590 of the donors showed that most TCR beta V segments appeared in productive rearrangements either about 87% or about 30% of the time, which broadly matched IMGT annotations. A further reported finding was that TCR beta sequences accurately predicted the HLA-A and HLA-B alleles for most subjects in the first cohort. Linkage disequilibrium might explain the correlated functional status among segregating V segments, but an unknown experimental factor could not be excluded. Immune exposure information for the cohort was limited to CMV serostatus. Across donors, most TCR sequences were observed very rarely, whereas some public TCRs were present in many individuals.

Trimming at the junction amounts to 1 base on V and 8 bases on J, and the germline ends lie 8 bases apart. Measured from the cysteine to the phenylalanine, the CDR3 is 12 residues long. The only DNA kept is the CDR3, 36 bases in frame from the first base. As encoded in the germline V gene, CDR1 is MGHRA while CDR2 is YSYEKL. The library was obtained by the immunoSEQ multiplex PCR assay. The multiplex PCR relied on a mix of 60 forward primers for TCR Vbeta segments and 13 reverse primers for TCR Jbeta segments. Amplification of the CDR3 region of rearranged TCR beta genes was performed with a multiplex PCR assay on genomic DNA. Amplified TCR beta libraries were sequenced as 87-base-pair reads on the Illumina HiSeq System. As for the original processing: Across the roughly 600 repertoires, a later analysis counted 75 million to 90 million unique TCR beta chains, roughly 11 million of which were shared by at least two donors. A nearest-neighbor algorithm error-corrected the raw reads and collapsed the reads into unique sequences, merging closely related sequences to remove PCR and sequencing errors. To assign V, D and J gene segments, CDR3 sequences were aligned to IMGT reference sequences. For a sequence to be retained, a match of at least six nucleotides to both a V gene segment and a J gene segment was required. A rearrangement was called productive if the CDR3 had no stop codons and remained in frame with V and J, and every other rearrangement was called non-productive. CDR3 was defined according to IMGT convention as the region running from the second conserved V-encoded cysteine to the conserved J-encoded phenylalanine. Sequences without an unambiguous match to a single V gene segment were excluded from the earlier analysis of almost 600 of the donors. In an earlier analysis of 587 of the donors, V segments were called functional above 56.7% productive rearrangements and were called segregating when the between-donor standard deviation exceeded 5%. A statistical classification framework was developed to diagnose cytomegalovirus status using the catalog of TCR beta chain sequences. In a later analysis, TCR nucleotide sequences were compared against IMGT/GENE-DB human TR gene sequences so that V and J genes could be assigned. In a later analysis, CDR3 sequences and most-parsimonious VDJ recombination scenarios were assigned using the TCRdist pipeline. A later analysis defined each TCR beta chain by its CDR3 amino acid sequence plus V-gene family, and excluded reads lacking a unique V-gene family. As a way to deal with suspected cross-contamination and a sequencing artifact, a later analysis dropped 450 to 600 nucleotide sequences that were highly shared and had low generation probability. For each public chain, a later analysis derived a clonal expansion index from normalized ranks of inferred template counts within each repertoire. A later analysis computed generation probabilities with a VDJ recombination model fitted to out-of-frame rearrangements, and checked the results against IGoR. A later analysis scored TCR-TCR, TCR-HLA and TCR-CMV co-occurrence with hypergeometric tests, applying a repertoire-size bias correction to TCR pairs. In a later analysis, false discovery rates were estimated by permuting HLA or CMV assignments 20 times. In a later analysis, co-occurring TCRs were grouped using DBSCAN, and TCRdist sequence similarity was added for clustering within HLA-allele-positive subsets. Co-occurrence clustering excluded repertoires with fewer than 30,000 or more than 120,000 public chains, plus five with anomalous nucleotide sharing. TCRdb mirrors the immuneACCESS table, restricted to in-frame sequences. Some clones are absent from its copies; in checked studies, under half trace to an unresolved V gene, and the reason for the others is unknown. For V, J and clone size, that table is used; D and trimming come from the DNA. This sample's listing comprises approximately 50,000 clones. Clones ranked in the top ten supply 17% of the sample.

The origin of this receptor is a male donor in good health and CMV-seronegative. The sequenced material came from PBMCs. The V gene is TRBV4-1 and the J gene is TRBJ1-2, with no D gene named confidently. The DNA sequence follows: TGCGCCAGCAGCCAAGTTGCCGGGGGCTACACCTTC. This codes for CASSQVAGGYTF.